The 13 T cell receptor beta chains listed next were all sequenced from one sample in a study of T cell responses to AZD1222 COVID-19 vaccine. Assay: immunoSEQ multiplex PCR; the TCRdb copy retains only in-frame clones and omits some. The profile shows under 30,000 clones, around 86% of them singletons. The material sequenced was peripheral blood, taken 28 days after the second AZD1222 dose. The receptors were gathered from an adult who received the AZD1222 COVID-19 vaccine.

V gene TRBV7-6 combines with J gene TRBJ1-1; tentative D call: TRBD1 (5 bases). The CDR3 sequence is 13 residues long. CDR1 is SGHVS and CDR2 is FNYEAQ in the germline V gene. V shed 5 bases and J shed 1 base, with 8 bases lying between them. CDR3 sequence reads: CASSAGANTEAFF. The CDR3 DNA reads TGTGCCAGCAGCGCCGGGGCGAACACTGAAGCTTTCTTT.

The chain combines TRBV9 with TRBJ1-1; TRBD1 is a possible D gene (5 bases). The CDR3 totals 13 residues. The ends were cut back, 3 bases at V and 1 base at J, with 7 bases in the middle. Per germline, CDR1 SGDLS and CDR2 YYNGEE. CDR3 bases: TGTGCCAGCAGCGCCGGACAGAACACTGAAGCTTTCTTT. It translates to CASSAGQNTEAFF.

This chain connects TRBV11-2 to TRBJ1-2, with D possibly TRBD1 on 5 matching bases. This CDR3 region has 15 residues. Germline V gene data show CDR1 as SGHAT and CDR2 as FQNNGV. V lost 5 bases, J lost 7 bases, and 20 bases lay in between. In DNA form, the CDR3 reads TGTGCCAGCAGCCCATCCCCCGGCAGGGTTGTTGGCTACACCTTC. It encodes CASSPSPGRVVGYTF.

This clone showed up just once. V and J are TRBV3-1 (or the pseudogene TRBV3-2) and TRBJ1-3, with TRBD1 identical over 7 bases. Germline assignment: CDR1 LGHDT and CDR2 YNNKEL (reference sequence). V was clipped by 5 bases and J by 6 bases; unmatched bases: 10. The CDR3 contains 15 residues. CDR3 nucleotides: TGTGCCAGCAGCTCACTTAGGACAGGTTTAAACACCATATATTTT. Its protein is CASSSLRTGLNTIYF.

The rearrangement uses TRBV7-9 and TRBJ2-1, with D possibly TRBD2 on 6 matching bases. Germline assignment: CDR1 SEHNR and CDR2 FQNEAQ (reference sequence). The CDR3 consists of 18 residues. V was trimmed by 5 bases and J by 0 bases, leaving 20 bases between them. The CDR3 loop is CASSQPLSGAHSYNEQFF. The DNA of the CDR3 is TGTGCCAGCAGCCAGCCACTATCGGGAGCCCACTCCTACAATGAGCAGTTCTTC.

The chain links TRBV28 to TRBJ2-1, with 9 nucleotides matching TRBD2. From germline, CDR1 is MDHEN and CDR2 SYDVKM. Trimming at V came to 7 bases and at J to 9 bases, leaving 10 bases not matched to a gene. The CDR3 covers 14 residues. CDR3 loop: CASTRGREGGEQFF. The DNA for the CDR3 is TGTGCCAGCACCCGGGGGCGGGAGGGAGGTGAGCAGTTCTTC. The variable domain in full, with the rest retrieved from reference TRBV28 and TRBJ2-1, is DVKVTQSSRYLVKRTGEKVFLECVQDMDHENMFWYRQDPGLGLRLIYFSYDVKMKEKGDIPEGYSVSREKKERFSLILESASTNQTSMYLCASTRGREGGEQFFGPGTRLTVL.

The CDR3: CASSEGIAAGANVLTF. CDR3 sequence (DNA): TGCGCCAGCAGTGAGGGAATAGCGGCCGGGGCCAACGTCCTGACTTTC. This rearrangement joins TRBV10-2 to TRBJ2-6; D is perhaps TRBD2 (6 bases). V lost 2 bases and J 4 bases, leaving 12 bases between the germline ends. This CDR3 is built from 16 residues. The V gene's germline CDR1 is WSHSY and CDR2 SAAADI.

This clone is a singleton in its sample. This chain connects TRBV5-8 to TRBJ2-7; possibly TRBD1 or TRBD2 for D (5 bases each). The V gene lost 4 bases and the J gene lost 2 bases, with 10 bases spanning the gap. In germline, CDR1 is SGHTS, CDR2 YDEGEE. The CDR3 extends over 13 amino acids. Written as DNA, the CDR3 is TGTGCCAGCAGCCGGGACGGACCCTACGAGCAGTACTTC. The encoded protein is CASSRDGPYEQYF.

The chain combines TRBV28 with TRBJ1-2, with no clear D. The CDR3 is 13 amino acids. Germline V gene data show CDR1 as MDHEN and CDR2 as SYDVKM. Trimming pared 2 bases from V and 3 bases from J, leaving 7 bases between. The CDR3 loop reads CASSLLWDYGYTF. The CDR3 nucleotides read TGTGCCAGCAGTTTACTCTGGGACTATGGCTACACCTTC.

The rearrangement uses TRBV3-1 (or the pseudogene TRBV3-2) and TRBJ2-1; TRBD1 aligns across 8 bases. Germline V gene data show CDR1 as LGHDT and CDR2 as YNNKEL (reference sequence). V shed 4 bases, J shed 7 bases, and the junction held 3 bases outside the gene matches. This CDR3 is 13 amino acids long. CDR3 protein: CASSPRTGNEQFF. In DNA, the CDR3 is TGTGCCAGCAGCCCCCGGACAGGGAATGAGCAGTTCTTC.

J is TRBJ1-6 and V is TRBV7-2; a weak D match, TRBD1 (6 bases). CDR3 length: 14 residues. Per germline, CDR1 SGHTA and CDR2 FQGNSA. V was shortened by 3 bases and J by 8 bases, with 11 bases between the two germline ends. CDR3: CASSLDSWYSPLHF. DNA for the CDR3: TGTGCCAGCAGCTTGGACAGTTGGTATTCACCCCTCCACTTT.

The chain joins TRBV27 to TRBJ2-2; unclear D gene. V was clipped by 3 bases and J by 0 bases, with 5 bases between them. The CDR3 loop spans 14 amino acids. Germline CDR1 and CDR2: MNHEY and SMNVEV (reference sequence). CDR3 region: CASSFGPNTGELFF. CDR3 DNA: TGTGCCAGCAGTTTTGGTCCGAACACCGGGGAGCTGTTTTTT.

The chain has TRBV5-1 and TRBJ2-1; a weak D match, TRBD2 (5 bases). Germline V gene data show CDR1 as SGHRS and CDR2 as YFSETQ. This CDR3 is built from 15 residues. V lost 0 bases to trimming and J lost 7 bases, with 14 bases between them. The CDR3 DNA reads TGCGCCAGCAGCTTGGAATCCGGCCCGGGGAATGAGCAGTTCTTC. Translated, it gives CASSLESGPGNEQFF. Filled out from reference TRBV5-1 and TRBJ2-1, the complete variable domain reads KAGVTQTPRYLIKTRGQQVTLSCSPISGHRSVSWYQQTPGQGLQFLFEYFSETQRNKGNFPGRFSGRQFSNSRSEMNVSTLELGDSALYLCASSLESGPGNEQFFGPGTRLTVL.